A selection of T cell receptor beta chains follows, all from one sample in a study of T cells in Graves' hyperthyroidism and ophthalmopathy. MiXCR, applied by TCRdb to the multiplex PCR reads, yields one record per CDR3 protein. Here the sample spans about 400,000 distinct CDR3 sequences, 15% to 19% being singletons. Source material: blood. These receptors were obtained from a woman aged 18-35 years with Graves' hyperthyroidism. CDR3s include the opening cysteine and the closing phenylalanine or tryptophan. A D gene is named only where the DNA matches it firmly. Part of the rows lack a size; the others show once, few, many or a class for expanded clones.

size,D,V,J,DNA,CDR3
many,NA,TRBV10-2,TRBJ2-7,TGCGCCAGCAGTGGTTCTCGGACACCATACGAGCAGTACTTC,CASSGSRTPYEQYF
many,TRBD2,TRBV12-3/TRBV12-4,TRBJ2-3,TGTGCCAGCAGCCTTCGGACTAGCGGGATACACACAGATACGCAGTATTTT,CASSLRTSGIHTDTQYF
NA,NA,TRBV4-1,TRBJ1-3,TGCGCCAGCAGCCAAGTAGGCCAGGGAAAGGGAAACACCATATATTTT,CASSQVGQGKGNTIYF
many,TRBD1,TRBV19,TRBJ1-1,TGTGCCAGTAGTGCACAGGGGAGCACTGAAGCTTTCTTT,CASSAQGSTEAFF
many,NA,TRBV6-2/TRBV6-3,TRBJ2-5,TGTGCCAGCAGGGTGACTCCCGCACAAGAGACCCAGTACTTC,CASRVTPAQETQYF
NA,NA,TRBV5-4,TRBJ1-1,TGTGCCAGCAGCTTCCCAAGGGGGGGGGCTTGGAACACTGAAGCTTTCTTT,CASSFPRGGAWNTEAFF
NA,NA,TRBV6-1,TRBJ2-1,TGTGCCAGCAGTCCTACTAGTGGGGGCAATGAGCAGTTCTTC,CASSPTSGGNEQFF
many,NA,TRBV7-8,TRBJ2-7,TGTGCCAGCAGCTCCGCGAGTAGCTCCTACGAGCAGTACTTC,CASSSASSSYEQYF
few,NA,TRBV12-5,TRBJ2-6,TGTGCTAGTGGTTTGGGGGACGCCGGGGCCAACGTCCTGACTTTC,CASGLGDAGANVLTF
many,TRBD2,TRBV28,TRBJ2-7,TGTGCCAGCAGACGCACTAGCGGGCTCTCCTACGAGCAGTACTTC,CASRRTSGLSYEQYF
many,TRBD1,TRBV29-1,TRBJ1-1,TGCAGCGTCCAACGATGGGGGACAGGGGTAAGGACTGAAGCTTTCTTT,CSVQRWGTGVRTEAFF
many,NA,TRBV2,TRBJ1-5,TGTGCCAGCAGTGGGCGCAGGGCTAGCAATCAGCCCCAGCATTTT,CASSGRRASNQPQHF
NA,NA,TRBV7-2,TRBJ2-5,TGTGCCAGCAGCAAACAGATGCTCCAAGAGACCCAGTACTTC,CASSKQMLQETQYF
many,TRBD2,TRBV20-1,TRBJ2-3,TGCAGTGCTAGACTTACAAGACTAGCTGTGACAGATACGCAGTATTTT,CSARLTRLAVTDTQYF
many,TRBD1,TRBV2,TRBJ1-2,TGTGCCAGCAACCTACAGGGGGCGCCTAACTATGGCTACACCTTC,CASNLQGAPNYGYTF
many,TRBD2,TRBV20-1,TRBJ2-7,TGCAGTGCTAGAGGCCAACTAGCGGTAGTAGGCGAGCAGTACTTC,CSARGQLAVVGEQYF
many,TRBD1,TRBV28,TRBJ1-5,TGTGCCAGCACCACCTTAAGACAGGGGGCGAGTCAGCCCCAGCATTTT,CASTTLRQGASQPQHF
NA,NA,TRBV7-3,TRBJ2-3,TGTGCCAGCAGCTTAATGAGGGGGGGCCTGGATACGCAGTATTTT,CASSLMRGGLDTQYF
many,NA,TRBV28,TRBJ2-1,TGTGCCAGCAGTTTAGGTGCGGCTTACAATGAGCAGTTCTTC,CASSLGAAYNEQFF
many,NA,TRBV28,TRBJ1-1,TGTGCCAGCCGAGGAGGGATGAACACTGAAGCTTTCTTT,CASRGGMNTEAFF
NA,NA,TRBV19,TRBJ1-2,TGTGCCAGTAGTACCGCACAGGGAGGAGTCGGTGGCTACACCTTC,CASSTAQGGVGGYTF
many,NA,TRBV7-9,TRBJ2-7,TGTGCCAGCAGCTTAGCATCCGGGATCGAGCAGTACTTC,CASSLASGIEQYF
many,NA,TRBV4-1,TRBJ1-1,TGCGCCAGCAGCCCAAGGACTGAAGTTGAAGCTTTCTTT,CASSPRTEVEAFF
few,NA,TRBV3-1,TRBJ1-2,TGTGCCAGCAGCCGAGACAGCGCCCGATGGTCTGGCTACACCTTC,CASSRDSARWSGYTF
NA,NA,TRBV5-6,TRBJ2-7,TGTGCCAGCAGCTTGGAAGGGTTAGGGGGACAGCAGTACTTC,CASSLEGLGGQQYF
few,NA,TRBV5-1,TRBJ2-7,TGCGCCAGCAGCTTCGCCCGGAGGACCCGATTATACGAGCAGTACTTC,CASSFARRTRLYEQYF
many,TRBD2,TRBV28,TRBJ2-7,TGTGCCAGCAGTACCCTAGCGGAAGTGACTACCTACGAGCAGTACTTC,CASSTLAEVTTYEQYF
many,NA,TRBV2,TRBJ1-3,TGTGCCAGTGCCGGGCGGAAGAACTCTGGAAACACCATATATTTT,CASAGRKNSGNTIYF
many,NA,TRBV28,TRBJ1-4,TGTGCCAGCAGTTGGGGCGTTGCAACTAATGAAAAACTGTTTTTT,CASSWGVATNEKLFF
many,TRBD2,TRBV28,TRBJ2-3,TGTGCCAGCATCCCGGGACTAGCGGGAGGCACAGATACGCAGTATTTT,CASIPGLAGGTDTQYF
few,NA,TRBV14,TRBJ1-3,TGTGCCAGCAGCCAAGTTCCCCGGAACACCATATATTTT,CASSQVPRNTIYF
few,NA,TRBV7-8,TRBJ2-2,TGTGCCAGCAGCTCCGTGATCGGCGGGGAGCTGTTTTTT,CASSSVIGGELFF
NA,TRBD2,TRBV20-1,TRBJ2-3,TGCAGTGCTAGTCGGACTAGCGGGAGGCCGTCAGATACGCAGTATTTT,CSASRTSGRPSDTQYF
many,NA,TRBV7-2,TRBJ2-7,TGTGCCAGCAGCTTAGCGGAGGGGTACGAGCAGTACTTC,CASSLAEGYEQYF
NA,NA,TRBV12-3/TRBV12-4,TRBJ1-4,TGTGCCAGCATGACAACAACTAATGAAAAACTGTTTTTT,CASMTTTNEKLFF
many,TRBD1,TRBV5-1,TRBJ2-4,TGCGCCAGCAGCTCCGATGTGGGGACAGCCATTCAGTACTTC,CASSSDVGTAIQYF
many,TRBD2,TRBV27,TRBJ2-5,TGTGCCAGCAGTTTATCTCGGAGCGGGGGGGCTGAGACCCAGTACTTC,CASSLSRSGGAETQYF
many,NA,TRBV7-8,TRBJ1-4,TGTGCCAGCAGCCGCCTGAGGTCAGCAACTAATGAAAAACTGTTTTTT,CASSRLRSATNEKLFF
few,TRBD1,TRBV6-1,TRBJ1-5,TGTGCCAGCTCGACATCAGGGGGTTCTGGTCAGCCCCAGCATTTT,CASSTSGGSGQPQHF
few,NA,TRBV19,TRBJ2-7,TGTGCCAGTAGTGTCAGGGACCGCTACGAGCAGTACTTC,CASSVRDRYEQYF
many,NA,TRBV20-1,TRBJ1-2,TGCAGTGCTAGAGATCCGGGCAGTCTCAACTATGGCTACACCTTC,CSARDPGSLNYGYTF
few,NA,TRBV20-1,TRBJ1-1,TGCAGTGCTAGGGGGCATGTTGAAGCTTTCTTT,CSARGHVEAFF
NA,NA,TRBV6-2/TRBV6-3,TRBJ1-2,TGTGCCAGCAGTTACTCGCGCGGGGACACTCGCCTCTATGGCTACACCTTC,CASSYSRGDTRLYGYTF
NA,TRBD1,TRBV20-1,TRBJ1-5,TGCAGTGCTTTCGAAGGGGGCATGGATCAGCCCCAGCATTTT,CSAFEGGMDQPQHF